The 31 T cell receptor beta chains below were found in one sample sequenced in a study of T cell repertoires in cytomegalovirus infection (dated by TCRdb to between 2018 and 2021). Sequencing used an Illumina HiSeq 1500. The public reads were reanalyzed by TCRdb: fastp trimming at Q25, MiXCR alignment, in-frame beta chains only. Every distinct CDR3 protein forms one entry, paired with its most common genes and DNA. The sample table holds hundreds of thousands of distinct CDR3 sequences, of which around 30% were seen once. Around 15% of the sample is held by the ten biggest clonotypes. According to the study, the label for this sample's treatment or condition signals: in vitro stimulation with specific CMV peptide epitopes to enrich CMV-specific T cells. These TCRs' antigens remain unknown. The material sequenced was cultured CD8+ T cells from PBMCs, taken from culture after CMV antigen stimulation. These receptors were obtained from a human donor in good health (CMV status not recorded). Some clones in this sample may be carry-over from other donors' samples.

The chain has TRBV19 and TRBJ1-4, with D possibly being TRBD1 (5 bases). The CDR3 length is 15 residues. Germline V gene lookup returns CDR1 LNHDA and CDR2 SQIVND (reference sequence). The V end lost 3 bases, the J end lost 8 bases, and 16 bases lay between the germline ends. CDR3 in DNA: TGTGCCAGTAGTATGTGGGGCGGAGGTGAAGAAAAACTGTTTTTT. It encodes CASSMWGGGEEKLFF.

The rearrangement uses TRBV6-6 and TRBJ2-3, with 10 bases identical to TRBD2. The CDR3 sequence is 18 residues long. Trimming at V came to 3 bases and at J to 2 bases, leaving 11 bases not matched to a gene. CDR1 MNHNY and CDR2 SVGAGI come from the germline V gene (reference sequence). CDR3: CASSYGLAGAFNTDTQYF. The DNA of the CDR3 is TGTGCCAGCAGTTATGGGCTAGCGGGGGCCTTCAACACAGATACGCAGTATTTT.

This clonotype was detected a few times. The chain employs TRBV10-3 and TRBJ2-1, with 7 bases aligning to TRBD2. CDR3 length equals 14 residues. The V segment lost 0 bases and the J segment 7 bases; nucleotides outside the gene matches: 3. The V gene's germline CDR1 is ENHRY and CDR2 SYGVKD. This chain's CDR3 is CAISESIGGNEQFF. The CDR3 bases are TGTGCCATCAGTGAGTCGATCGGGGGGAATGAGCAGTTCTTC.

This chain uses TRBV28 with TRBJ2-1; 9 bases map to TRBD1. Looked up from germline, CDR1 is MDHEN and CDR2 is SYDVKM. J lost 7 bases, V lost 3 bases, and 13 bases had no gene match. CDR3 size: 17 residues. In DNA form, the CDR3 reads TGTGCCAGCAGTTTGGGGTCGGAAGACAGGGGGAGAAATGAGCAGTTCTTC. Protein product: CASSLGSEDRGRNEQFF. Drawing the rest from reference TRBV28 and TRBJ2-1, the complete variable domain is DVKVTQSSRYLVKRTGEKVFLECVQDMDHENMFWYRQDPGLGLRLIYFSYDVKMKEKGDIPEGYSVSREKKERFSLILESASTNQTSMYLCASSLGSEDRGRNEQFFGPGTRLTVL.

This clonotype came up many times. The chain is built from TRBV11-2 and TRBJ2-1; TRBD2 matches 9 bases. J gave up 6 bases and V 3 bases, and 12 bases lay outside the gene matches. Germline CDR1 and CDR2: SGHAT and FQNNGV. This CDR3 is 17 amino acids long. CDR3 sequence (DNA): TGTGCCAGCAGCTTTCCCTCTGCGGGGGGGATATTCAATGAGCAGTTCTTC. Translated: CASSFPSAGGIFNEQFF.

This clonotype has more than one count but fewer than ten. An end of the junction differs from the germline gene, which may be a read error. The chain carries TRBV7-7 and TRBJ2-5; D uncertain. The germline gives CDR1 SSHAT, CDR2 FNYEAQ (reference sequence). This CDR3 contains 13 residues. The CDR3 sequence: CASSLSPGETQYF. The CDR3 nucleotides read TGTGCTAGCAGCTTAAGTCCTGGAGAGACCCAGTACTTC.

With respect to this clonotype: A read error may explain this, as a much larger clone is one base away. V usage is TRBV12-3 or TRBV12-4 and J usage is TRBJ2-3, with D tentatively TRBD2 (8 bases). The germline V and J ends were trimmed by 5 bases and 2 bases, with 17 bases remaining between them. The CDR3 contains 16 residues. The chain's CDR3 is CASSAGGQLITDTQYF. The CDR3 bases are TGTGCCAGCAGTGCGGGGGGACAGCTTATCACAGATACGCAGTATTTT.

This rearrangement joins TRBV4-1 to TRBJ1-2; D remains unclear. The CDR3 is 18 amino acids. Germline V gene lookup returns CDR1 MGHRA and CDR2 YSYEKL. The ends were cut back, 2 bases at V and 3 bases at J, with 22 bases in the middle. CDR3 DNA sequence: TGCGCCAGCAGCCAAATAATGGTCAAACGAATGGAGGACTATGGCTACACCTTC. Translation gives CASSQIMVKRMEDYGYTF.

This clonotype has a handful of counts. At one end, the junction sequence differs from germline, possibly due to a read error. The genes are TRBV7-9 and TRBJ2-1; 7 bases line up with TRBD2. This CDR3 has 16 residues. Germline V CDR1 and CDR2: SEHNR, FQNEAQ (reference sequence). The CDR3 sequence: CASSSPVGLETIEQLF. The CDR3 region has the DNA TGTGCCAGCAGCTCCCCTGTTGGACTAGAAACTATTGAGCAGCTCTTC.

Comment on this clonotype: The junction does not match germline at one end; this may be a read error. The chain employs TRBV6-6 and TRBJ1-1, with D possibly being TRBD1 (5 bases). Per the germline V gene, CDR1 is MNHNY and CDR2 is SVGAGI (reference sequence). This CDR3 has 14 residues. The CDR3 reads CANSYSGTYTEAFF. CDR3 DNA sequence: TGTGCCAACAGTTACTCTGGGACTTACACTGAAGCTTTCTTT.

By its share, this clonotype is medium-sized. The CDR3 sequence: CASTEMGGDSYEQYF. The DNA for the CDR3 is TGTGCCAGCACCGAAATGGGGGGGGACTCCTACGAGCAGTACTTC. The chain employs TRBV6-1 and TRBJ2-7; 7 positions match TRBD2. Germline-derived CDR1 and CDR2 are MNHNS and SASEGT. The CDR3 length is 15 residues. V was clipped by 7 bases and J by 0 bases; unmatched bases: 9.

The V gene is TRBV2, the J gene TRBJ1-5, with TRBD1 as a possible D gene (5 bases). The CDR3 runs to 14 residues. V was trimmed by 7 bases and J by 2 bases, leaving 12 bases between them. Germline V lookup: CDR1 SNHLY, CDR2 FYNNEI. CDR3 sequence (DNA): TGTGCCAGCAACGTGGGACGCCGCAATCAGCCCCAGCATTTT. Translating gives CASNVGRRNQPQHF.

In regard to this clonotype: Since no conserved phenylalanine or tryptophan closes the CDR3, a read error is the likely cause. The CDR3 spells CASSTAGRSYNEQFS. The CDR3 nucleotides read TGTGCCAGTAGTACCGCTGGGAGATCCTACAATGAGCAGTTCTCC. J is TRBJ2-1 and V is TRBV19; tentatively, D is TRBD2 (5 bases). Germline lookup yields CDR1 LNHDA and CDR2 SQIVND (reference sequence). The V end lost 4 bases, the J end lost 1 base, and 11 bases lay between the germline ends. CDR3 length: 15 amino acids.

This clonotype was seen only a few times. V gene TRBV27 combines with J gene TRBJ2-1, with 10 nucleotides matching TRBD2. This CDR3 region has 15 residues. V lost 5 bases, J lost 8 bases, and 9 bases stayed unmatched. Germline loops: CDR1 MNHEY, CDR2 SMNVEV (reference sequence). The CDR3 sequence is CASSPQPSGGYEQFF. The CDR3 DNA reads TGTGCCAGCAGTCCCCAGCCTAGCGGGGGCTATGAGCAGTTCTTC.

Note on this clonotype: The junction shows a germline mismatch at one end, possibly a read error. The J gene is TRBJ1-2, the V gene TRBV20-1; no firm D call. This CDR3 is 14 amino acids long. The germline V gene has CDR1 DFQATT and CDR2 SNEGSKA (reference sequence). CDR3 region: CSTRDKAAVYGYTF. For the CDR3, the DNA is TGCAGTACTAGAGATAAGGCAGCCGTCTATGGCTACACCTTC.

This clonotype was recorded many times. The chain links TRBV7-8 to TRBJ1-5; no reliable D call. Germline CDR1 and CDR2: SGHVS and FQNEAQ. CDR3 length equals 12 residues. V dropped 3 bases and J dropped 3 bases, with 3 bases sitting between them. The CDR3 coding sequence is TGTGCCAGCAGCTTGGCCAATCAGCCCCAGCATTTT. Protein product: CASSLANQPQHF.

The genes are TRBV12-3 or TRBV12-4 and TRBJ1-1; D unclear. The V gene lost 3 bases and the J gene lost 10 bases, with 12 bases spanning the gap. This CDR3 is 12 amino acids long. CDR3 residues: CASSFGLAGAFF. The CDR3 DNA reads TGTGCCAGCAGTTTTGGGTTGGCGGGAGCTTTCTTT.

The V and J genes are TRBV7-9 and TRBJ2-3; D is perhaps TRBD2 (5 bases). Trimming pared 2 bases from V and 6 bases from J, leaving 9 bases between. Germline values: CDR1 SEHNR, CDR2 FQNEAQ (reference sequence). CDR3 length: 13 amino acids. CDR3 coding DNA: TGTGCCAGCAGCTTACCACTAGGGGATACGCAGTATTTT. As protein: CASSLPLGDTQYF.

This clonotype was detected a few times. The V call is TRBV28, the J call TRBJ2-7; D is possibly TRBD1 (6 bases). The length of the CDR3 is 14 residues. V was clipped by 7 bases and J by 3 bases, with 16 bases between them. Germline values: CDR1 MDHEN, CDR2 SYDVKM. The CDR3 loop is CASIRSGHYYEQYV. CDR3 bases: TGTGCCAGCATCCGCTCGGGACACTACTACGAGCAGTACGTC.

This clonotype was seen a few times. The chain recombines TRBV12-3 or TRBV12-4 with TRBJ2-3; 7 bases align to TRBD1. The CDR3 has 11 residues. Trimming cost V 4 bases and J 11 bases; bases outside gene matches: 3. CDR3 residues: CASSSTGRQYF. The CDR3 nucleotides are TGTGCCAGCAGTTCGACAGGGAGGCAGTATTTT.

This clonotype came up once. An end of the junction differs from the germline gene, which may be a read error. The J gene is TRBJ2-5, the V gene TRBV4-1, with D perhaps matching TRBD2 (6 bases). Germline lookup yields CDR1 MGHRA and CDR2 YSYEKL. The CDR3 is 13 amino acids. The chain's CDR3 is CVSSQDGGETQYF. CDR3 coding DNA: TGCGTCAGCAGCCAAGATGGGGGGGAGACCCAGTACTTC.

The chain uses TRBV27 and TRBJ1-4; 9 positions agree with TRBD1. Per germline, CDR1 MNHEY and CDR2 SMNVEV (reference sequence). V dropped 9 bases and J dropped 6; count of bases not matched to a gene: 5. This CDR3 has 13 amino acids. In DNA, the CDR3 is TGTGCCAGTGTGGGACAGGGTTATGAAAAACTGTTTTTT. Encoded protein: CASVGQGYEKLFF. Looking up the rest from reference TRBV27 and TRBJ1-4 gives the full variable domain: EAQVTQNPRYLITVTGKKLTVTCSQNMNHEYMSWYRQDPGLGLRQIYYSMNVEVTDKGDVPEGYKVSRKEKRNFPLILESPSPNQTSLYFCASVGQGYEKLFFGSGTQLSVL.

The chain carries TRBV6-2 or TRBV6-3 and TRBJ2-7, with a possible D match to TRBD1 (6 bases). The V and J ends lost 5 bases and 4 bases respectively, with 24 bases between them. Germline V gene lookup returns CDR1 MNHEY and CDR2 SVGEGT. There are 17 residues in the CDR3. The CDR3 region is CASSTISGQNFYYEQYV. CDR3 sequence (DNA): TGTGCCAGCAGTACAATTTCCGGACAGAATTTTTATTACGAGCAGTACGTC.

In this sample, this clonotype turned up a few times. This chain joins TRBV28 and TRBJ2-3; D remains ambiguous. This CDR3 has 15 residues. Germline CDR1 reads MDHEN; CDR2 reads SYDVKM. Trimming stripped 10 bases from V and 7 bases from J, with 24 bases between. CDR3 sequence reads: CATPPPASWSYTQYF. CDR3 DNA: TGTGCCACTCCTCCCCCAGCTAGTTGGTCATATACGCAGTATTTT.

J is TRBJ2-5 and V is TRBV11-2, with TRBD1 as a possible D gene (5 bases). The CDR3 spans 15 residues. The germline gives CDR1 SGHAT, CDR2 FQNNGV. Between the trimmed V and J ends, which lost 5 bases and 5 bases, there was a span of 18 bases. CDR3 loop: CASSTILQGLETQYF. The CDR3 bases are TGTGCCAGCAGCACCATCCTTCAGGGCCTGGAGACCCAGTACTTC. The whole variable domain, remainder taken from reference TRBV11-2 and TRBJ2-5, is EAGVAQSPRYKIIEKRQSVAFWCNPISGHATLYWYQQILGQGPKLLIQFQNNGVVDDSQLPKDRFSAERLKGVDSTLKIQPAKLEDSAVYLCASSTILQGLETQYFGPGTRLLVL.

This clonotype has a count of ten or more. J is TRBJ2-7 and V is TRBV7-2; 9 bases are shared with TRBD1. J gave up 2 bases and V 4 bases, and 3 bases lay outside the gene matches. Looked up from germline, CDR1 is SGHTA and CDR2 is FQGNSA. The CDR3 is 14 residues long. In nucleotides, the CDR3 is TGTGCCAGCAGCTGGACAGGGGAGCCCTACGAGCAGTACTTC. Translating gives CASSWTGEPYEQYF.

This clonotype was observed a handful of times. V is TRBV12-3 or TRBV12-4 and J is TRBJ2-5; possibly TRBD1 for D (6 bases). Trimming removed 7 bases from V and 5 bases from J, with 17 bases in between. This CDR3 has 14 residues. This chain's CDR3 is CASTRQERRETQYF. The CDR3 nucleotides read TGTGCCAGCACCCGACAGGAGAGAAGGGAGACCCAGTACTTC.

Remarks on this clonotype: Just one base apart from a much larger clone, this may be a read error. The chain uses TRBV7-8 and TRBJ1-5; D is perhaps TRBD1 (5 bases). Germline CDR1 SGHVS, CDR2 FQNEAQ. There are 14 residues in the CDR3. The CDR3 nucleotides read TGTGCCAACAGCTTACTGGGGCACAATCAGCCCCAGCATTTT. Protein product: CANSLLGHNQPQHF.

This clonotype is a singleton in its sample. CDR3 DNA sequence: TGTGCCAGCAGTTGGGGGGCAGGTAAGCAGTTCTTC. Protein: CASSWGAGKQFF. The J gene is TRBJ2-1, the V gene TRBV12-3 or TRBV12-4; D possibly matches TRBD1 or TRBD2 (6 bases each). V lost 4 bases, J lost 11 bases, and 12 bases lay in between. The CDR3 consists of 12 residues.

On this clonotype: A single base separates this from a much larger clone, so it may be a read error. CDR3 coding DNA: TGTGCCAGCAGCCCTAGCCCCGGACAGTATGACTACACCTTC. It is translated as CASSPSPGQYDYTF. The V call is TRBV7-2, the J call TRBJ1-2, with D possibly TRBD1 on 6 matching bases. Germline V gives CDR1 SGHTA, CDR2 FQGNSA. The CDR3 loop spans 14 amino acids. Complete variable domain (other parts from reference TRBV7-2 and TRBJ1-2): GAGVSQSPSNKVTEKGKDVELRCDPISGHTALYWYRQSLGQGLEFLIYFQGNSAPDKSGLPSDRFSAERTGGSVSTLTIQRTQQEDSAVYLCASSPSPGQYDYTFGSGTRLTVV.

Only a few counts were recorded for this clonotype. The chain has TRBV5-4 and TRBJ2-3; D is possibly TRBD2 (5 bases). The CDR3 totals 14 residues. The germline V and J ends were trimmed by 2 bases and 4 bases, with 11 bases remaining between them. Looked up from germline, CDR1 is SGHNT and CDR2 is YYREEE (reference sequence). Here the CDR3 reads CASSLPTIPDTQYF. CDR3 in DNA: TGTGCCAGCAGCTTACCGACTATTCCAGATACGCAGTATTTT.